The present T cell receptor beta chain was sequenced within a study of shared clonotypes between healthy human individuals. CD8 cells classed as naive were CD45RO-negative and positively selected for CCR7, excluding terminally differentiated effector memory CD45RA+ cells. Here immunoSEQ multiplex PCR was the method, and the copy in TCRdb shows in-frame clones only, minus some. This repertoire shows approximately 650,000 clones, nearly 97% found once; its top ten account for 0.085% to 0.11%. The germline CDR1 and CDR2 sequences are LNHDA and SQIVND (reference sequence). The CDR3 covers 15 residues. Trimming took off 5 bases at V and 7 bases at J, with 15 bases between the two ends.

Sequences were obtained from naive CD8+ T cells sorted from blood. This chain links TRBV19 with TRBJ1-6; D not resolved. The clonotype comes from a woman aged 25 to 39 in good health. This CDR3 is CASSFSPQMNSPLHF. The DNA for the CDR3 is TGTGCCAGTAGTTTCAGCCCCCAGATGAATTCACCCCTCCACTTT.